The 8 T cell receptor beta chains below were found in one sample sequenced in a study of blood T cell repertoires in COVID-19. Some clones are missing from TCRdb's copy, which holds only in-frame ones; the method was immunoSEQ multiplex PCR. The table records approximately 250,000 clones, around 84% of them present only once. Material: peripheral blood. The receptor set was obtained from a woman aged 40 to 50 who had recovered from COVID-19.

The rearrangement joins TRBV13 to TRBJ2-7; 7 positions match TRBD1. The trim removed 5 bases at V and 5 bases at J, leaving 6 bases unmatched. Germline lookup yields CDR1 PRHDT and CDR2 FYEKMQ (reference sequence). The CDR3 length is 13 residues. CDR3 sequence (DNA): TGTGCCAGCAGCCTATTAGGGGGCCACGAGCAGTACTTC. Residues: CASSLLGGHEQYF.

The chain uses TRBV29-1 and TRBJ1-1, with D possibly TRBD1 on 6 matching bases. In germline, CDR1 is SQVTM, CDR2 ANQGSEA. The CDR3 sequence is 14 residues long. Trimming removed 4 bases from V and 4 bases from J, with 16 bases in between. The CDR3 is CSVVGGGVLTEAFF. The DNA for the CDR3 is TGCAGCGTTGTAGGGGGGGGCGTGCTCACTGAAGCTTTCTTT.

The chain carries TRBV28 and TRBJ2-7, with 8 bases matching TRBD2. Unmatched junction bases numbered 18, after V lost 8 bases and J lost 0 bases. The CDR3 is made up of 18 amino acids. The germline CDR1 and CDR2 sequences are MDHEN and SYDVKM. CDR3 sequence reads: CASPPGRGDPFHSYEQYF. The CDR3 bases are TGTGCCAGCCCTCCGGGGCGGGGGGACCCTTTCCACTCCTACGAGCAGTACTTC.

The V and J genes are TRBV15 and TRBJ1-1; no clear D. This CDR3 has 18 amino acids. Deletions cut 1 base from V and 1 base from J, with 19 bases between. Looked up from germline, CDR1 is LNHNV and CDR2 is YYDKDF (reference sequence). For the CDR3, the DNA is TGTGCCACCAGCAGAGGAAACCCCTTAGGAGGTAAGAACACTGAAGCTTTCTTT. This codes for CATSRGNPLGGKNTEAFF.

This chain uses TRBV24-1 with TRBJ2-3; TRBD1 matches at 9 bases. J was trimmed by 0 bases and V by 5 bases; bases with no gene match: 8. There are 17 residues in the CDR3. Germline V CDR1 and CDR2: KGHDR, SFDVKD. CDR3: CATSGGTGFLSTDTQYF. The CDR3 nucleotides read TGTGCCACCAGTGGGGGGACAGGGTTCCTCAGCACAGATACGCAGTATTTT.

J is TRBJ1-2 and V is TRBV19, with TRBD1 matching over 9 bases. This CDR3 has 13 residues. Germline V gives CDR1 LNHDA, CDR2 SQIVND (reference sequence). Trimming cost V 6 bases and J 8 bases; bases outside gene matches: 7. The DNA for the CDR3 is TGTGCCAGTAGGGAACAGGGGGCTGGAGGCTACACCTTC. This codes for CASREQGAGGYTF.

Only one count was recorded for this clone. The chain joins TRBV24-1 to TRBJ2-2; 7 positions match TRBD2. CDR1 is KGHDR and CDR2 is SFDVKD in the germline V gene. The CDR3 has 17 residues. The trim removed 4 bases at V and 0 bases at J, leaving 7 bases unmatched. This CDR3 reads CATSDPSGIANTGELFF. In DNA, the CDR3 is TGTGCCACCAGTGACCCGAGCGGGATCGCGAACACCGGGGAGCTGTTTTTT.

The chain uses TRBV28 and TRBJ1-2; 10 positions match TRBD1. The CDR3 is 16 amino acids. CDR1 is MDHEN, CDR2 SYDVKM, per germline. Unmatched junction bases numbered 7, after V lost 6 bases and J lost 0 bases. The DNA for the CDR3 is TGTGCCAGCAGCCAGGGACAGGGGCGAGCTAACTATGGCTACACCTTC. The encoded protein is CASSQGQGRANYGYTF.